This T cell receptor beta chain is from a study of cytomegalovirus exposure and HLA in healthy donors. Study outcomes and limitations: A later analysis showed that HLA-associated TCR beta chains had undergone more clonal expansion than equally common others. The only immune exposure information that was available was CMV serostatus. A later analysis found TCR association rates differed by HLA locus, highest for DRB1 and lowest for HLA-C. Later on, a genetic analysis was performed. It linked a missense variant in DCLRE1C with V- and J-gene trimming of TCR beta.

Primers for the PCR totalled 60 Vbeta and 13 Jbeta. TCRdb's copy holds only in-frame clones and misses some; the assay was immunoSEQ multiplex PCR. This table has approximately 150,000 clones, over 70% appearing once. The CDR3 totals 15 residues. Germline V gene sequence: CDR1 LNHDA, CDR2 SQIVND (reference sequence). V lost 5 bases to trimming and J lost 2 bases; unmatched junction nucleotides: 9. Comments on this clone: Antigen specificity is unknown.

This sequence was found in a man aged 50 to 59 in good health and CMV-seropositive. This chain uses TRBV19 with TRBJ2-7, with 7 bases aligning to TRBD1. Sequencing was performed on PBMCs. For the CDR3, the DNA is TGTGCCAGTAGTGTCGCCCGGGACAGCCCCTACGAGCAGTACTTC. It yields the protein CASSVARDSPYEQYF.